A selection of T cell receptor beta chains follows, all from one sample in a study of blood T cell repertoires in COVID-19. Sequencing used immunoSEQ multiplex PCR; TCRdb keeps in-frame clones, though not all of them. This table holds fewer than 300,000 clones, about nine tenths found once. The sequencing sample was made of peripheral blood. The receptors originated from a woman aged 30 to 39 with COVID-19, enrolled during active disease. Both conserved end residues are part of each CDR3. Fields, in order: J gene, CDR3 length, V gene, clone size, D gene, CDR3 DNA, CDR3 protein. A D gene is named only where the DNA matches it firmly. Clone size is given for some rows only: seen once, a few or many times, or a class if the clone is expanded.

j_gene: TRBJ2-3; len: 16; v_gene: TRBV6-4; abundance: -; d_gene: TRBD2; CDR3nt: TGTGCCAGCAGTGACTCTAGCGGGAGGGCCACAGATACGCAGTATTTT; CDR3aa: CASSDSSGRATDTQYF
j_gene: TRBJ2-1; len: 13; v_gene: TRBV2; abundance: once; d_gene: -; CDR3nt: TGTGCCAGCAGTGAAACTCTTAGTGGTGAGCAGTTCTTC; CDR3aa: CASSETLSGEQFF
j_gene: TRBJ1-1; len: 13; v_gene: TRBV7-3; abundance: -; d_gene: -; CDR3nt: TGTGCCAGCAGCTTATCAGGGGACACTGAAGCTTTCTTT; CDR3aa: CASSLSGDTEAFF
j_gene: TRBJ2-4; len: 18; v_gene: TRBV15; abundance: once; d_gene: -; CDR3nt: TGTGCCACCAGCAGAGAGGTCCCGACAGATCTAGCCAAAAACATTCAGTACTTC; CDR3aa: CATSREVPTDLAKNIQYF
j_gene: TRBJ2-1; len: 16; v_gene: TRBV4-2; abundance: -; d_gene: TRBD2; CDR3nt: TGTGCCAGCAGCCAAGGCGACGGGAGGGGGTACAATGAGCAGTTCTTC; CDR3aa: CASSQGDGRGYNEQFF
j_gene: TRBJ1-2; len: 12; v_gene: TRBV9; abundance: -; d_gene: -; CDR3nt: TGTGCCAGCAGCGCAGGGGACAACGGCTACACCTTC; CDR3aa: CASSAGDNGYTF
j_gene: TRBJ1-5; len: 14; v_gene: TRBV24-1; abundance: -; d_gene: TRBD1; CDR3nt: TGTGCCACCAGTGATCCTACAACAGGGGAGCCCCAGCATTTT; CDR3aa: CATSDPTTGEPQHF
j_gene: TRBJ2-3; len: 14; v_gene: TRBV7-9; abundance: once; d_gene: -; CDR3nt: TGTGCCAGCAGCCACCTGGACTATCCAGATACGCAGTATTTT; CDR3aa: CASSHLDYPDTQYF
j_gene: TRBJ2-1; len: 15; v_gene: TRBV19; abundance: -; d_gene: TRBD2; CDR3nt: TGTGCCAGTAGTTTACTAGCGGTTACCAGCAATGAGCAGTTCTTC; CDR3aa: CASSLLAVTSNEQFF
j_gene: TRBJ2-6; len: 15; v_gene: TRBV6-6; abundance: -; d_gene: -; CDR3nt: TGTGCCAGCAGCCAGATCTTGGCTGGGGCCAACGTCCTGACTTTC; CDR3aa: CASSQILAGANVLTF
j_gene: TRBJ1-1; len: 12; v_gene: TRBV12-3/TRBV12-4; abundance: -; d_gene: -; CDR3nt: TGTGCCAGCACCCAAGGGGCCTCCCAAGCTTTCTTT; CDR3aa: CASTQGASQAFF
j_gene: TRBJ2-2; len: 16; v_gene: TRBV7-2; abundance: -; d_gene: TRBD2; CDR3nt: TGTGCCAGCAGCCCCCAACTAGCGGGGAACACCGGGGAGCTGTTTTTT; CDR3aa: CASSPQLAGNTGELFF
j_gene: TRBJ1-2; len: 14; v_gene: TRBV3-1/TRBV3-2; abundance: once; d_gene: -; CDR3nt: TGTGCCAGCAGCCCAGGAACTTCTAACTATGGCTACACCTTC; CDR3aa: CASSPGTSNYGYTF
j_gene: TRBJ2-5; len: 15; v_gene: TRBV27; abundance: -; d_gene: -; CDR3nt: TGTGCCAGCAGTTTTAGCAGGGGAGGGCAAGAGACCCAGTACTTC; CDR3aa: CASSFSRGGQETQYF
j_gene: TRBJ2-7; len: 15; v_gene: TRBV5-5; abundance: -; d_gene: TRBD2; CDR3nt: TGTGCCAGCAGCGCCGGGGGAGCGGGACTGTACGAGCAGTACTTC; CDR3aa: CASSAGGAGLYEQYF
j_gene: TRBJ2-1; len: 14; v_gene: TRBV19; abundance: -; d_gene: TRBD1; CDR3nt: TGTGCCAGTAGAGAAGCGGACAGGAGCCATGAGCAGTTCTTC; CDR3aa: CASREADRSHEQFF